These 13 T cell receptor beta chains share one sample of origin, sequenced in a study of response to subunit inactivated influenza vaccine. TCRdb redid the calling of the RT-PCR reads with MiXCR, one entry per CDR3 protein. In the table there are 400,000 to 550,000 distinct CDR3 sequences, over 25% of which are singletons. This sample comprised CD4+ T cells sorted from PBMCs, obtained 4 to 6 days after vaccination. Receptors originate from a man aged 45-60 years who received an inactivated influenza vaccine.

The chain recombines TRBV3-1 with TRBJ1-4; D may be TRBD1 (5 bases). Germline V gene data show CDR1 as LGHDT and CDR2 as YNNKEL (reference sequence). V gave up 8 bases and J gave up 3 bases, with 10 bases separating them. There are 13 residues in the CDR3. CDR3 loop: CASAGSPNEKLFF. The CDR3 DNA reads TGTGCCAGCGCAGGGTCGCCTAATGAAAAACTGTTTTTT.

This clonotype was detected a few times. The chain couples TRBV24-1 to TRBJ2-2, with 7 nucleotides matching TRBD1. V lost 9 bases and J lost 6; bases outside the gene matches: 12. CDR3 size: 15 residues. The germline V gene has CDR1 KGHDR and CDR2 SFDVKD. The CDR3 is CATPRDSFGSGELFF. The DNA for the CDR3 is TGTGCCACCCCCCGGGACAGCTTTGGATCCGGGGAGCTGTTTTTT.

The rearrangement joins TRBV9 to TRBJ2-5, with TRBD2 matching 7 bases. The trim removed 0 bases at V and 2 bases at J, leaving 4 bases unmatched. The CDR3 spans 15 residues. CDR1 is SGDLS and CDR2 is YYNGEE in the germline V gene. CDR3 in DNA: TGTGCCAGCAGCGTAGGCCCTAGCGGTCAAGAGACCCAGTACTTC. It codes for CASSVGPSGQETQYF.

This clonotype appeared a few times. The chain recombines TRBV3-1 with TRBJ1-6; D is undetermined. This CDR3 has 15 amino acids. CDR1 and CDR2 from the germline V gene are LGHDT and YNNKEL (reference sequence). V lost 4 bases and J 3 bases, leaving 10 bases between the germline ends. The CDR3 DNA is TGTGCCAGCAGCCCCACCGACGGCTATAATTCACCCCTCCACTTT. This translates into CASSPTDGYNSPLHF.

This chain uses TRBV2 with TRBJ2-5; 9 positions match TRBD2. V lost 7 bases to trimming and J lost 7 bases; unmatched junction nucleotides: 13. Germline V gives CDR1 SNHLY, CDR2 FYNNEI. The CDR3 is made up of 15 amino acids. CDR3 nucleotides: TGTGCCAGCATGGCTAGCGGGACAAGGCCGGTGACCCAGTACTTC. Amino acids: CASMASGTRPVTQYF. The whole variable domain, remainder taken from reference TRBV2 and TRBJ2-5, is EPEVTQTPSHQVTQMGQEVILRCVPISNHLYFYWYRQILGQKVEFLVSFYNNEISEKSEIFDDQFSVERPDGSNFTLKIRSTKLEDSAMYFCASMASGTRPVTQYFGPGTRLLVL.

This sequence joins TRBV5-5 and TRBJ2-3; 9 bases fit TRBD2. The CDR3 has 16 residues. V gave up 0 bases and J gave up 6 bases; unmatched junction bases: 8. The germline CDR1 and CDR2 sequences are SGHKS and YYEKEE (reference sequence). The CDR3 spells CASSLVWASGDDTQYF. The CDR3 coding sequence is TGTGCCAGCAGCTTGGTTTGGGCTAGCGGGGATGATACGCAGTATTTT.

The V call is TRBV7-8, the J call TRBJ2-1; 11 positions agree with TRBD2. Germline trimming cut 3 bases from V and 5 bases from J; bases unmatched to any gene: 6. The CDR3 totals 16 residues. Looked up from germline, CDR1 is SGHVS and CDR2 is FQNEAQ. CDR3 bases: TGTGCCAGCAGCTTCCTAGCGGGGGGCCCCAACAATGAGCAGTTCTTC. Amino acids: CASSFLAGGPNNEQFF.

The chain employs TRBV7-2 and TRBJ2-7; 11 bases line up with TRBD2. CDR3 length: 15 amino acids. Germline V lookup: CDR1 SGHTA, CDR2 FQGNSA. J was trimmed by 2 bases and V by 4 bases; bases with no gene match: 4. CDR3 nucleotides: TGTGCCAGCAGCTCCGGGACTAGCGGTACCTACGAGCAGTACTTC. Amino acids: CASSSGTSGTYEQYF.

This chain uses TRBV20-1 with TRBJ2-1, with 12 nucleotides matching TRBD2. After removal of 5 bases from V and 9 bases from J, the junction contained 8 bases not matched to a gene. Looked up from germline, CDR1 is DFQATT and CDR2 is SNEGSKA (reference sequence). The CDR3 sequence is 14 residues long. The CDR3 loop is CSAGGLAGTLEQFF. Written as DNA, the CDR3 is TGCAGTGCTGGGGGACTAGCGGGCACCCTTGAGCAGTTCTTC.

V usage is TRBV28 and J usage is TRBJ1-2; D is ambiguous. The length of the CDR3 is 13 residues. Trimming cost V 10 bases and J 7 bases, with 19 bases left between them. Germline V gene sequence: CDR1 MDHEN, CDR2 SYDVKM. The CDR3: CATRLGQHVGYTF. The CDR3 DNA reads TGTGCCACCCGACTAGGGCAGCATGTTGGCTACACCTTC.

There are a few counts of this clonotype. The chain is built from TRBV6-1 and TRBJ1-1; D is ambiguous. The V end was cut by 4 bases, the J end by 0 bases, with 9 bases between. CDR3 size: 14 residues. Germline V gene data show CDR1 as MNHNS and CDR2 as SASEGT. CDR3 in amino acids: CASSAKKMNTEAFF. The CDR3 DNA reads TGTGCCAGCAGTGCAAAAAAGATGAACACTGAAGCTTTCTTT.

The chain employs TRBV7-2 and TRBJ2-2; 12 positions match TRBD2. CDR3 length: 17 residues. V lost 1 base and J lost 2; bases outside the gene matches: 2. Germline loops: CDR1 SGHTA, CDR2 FQGNSA. DNA for the CDR3: TGTGCCAGCAGCTTAGGGGGACTAGCGGGTAACACCGGGGAGCTGTTTTTT. Protein sequence: CASSLGGLAGNTGELFF.

This chain joins TRBV15 and TRBJ2-5, with D maybe TRBD1 (7 bases). Between the trimmed V and J ends, which lost 5 bases and 7 bases, there was a span of 23 bases. Germline CDR1 LNHNV, CDR2 YYDKDF (reference sequence). The CDR3 contains 16 residues. The CDR3 bases are TGTGCCACCAGCCTACCGGGACAGCGGGTTGGTCGGACCCAGTACTTC. Its protein product is CATSLPGQRVGRTQYF.